This is a list of T cell receptor beta chains from one sample in a study of identical twins. TCRdb redid the calling of the 5' RACE reads with MiXCR, one entry per CDR3 protein. The sample holds 200,000 to 300,000 distinct CDR3 sequences, 7.5% seen once. Another study also made use of these data, one on yellow fever vaccine responses in identical twins.

Sequencing was carried out using CD8+ T cells sorted from blood. Receptors originate from a woman aged 18-29 years in good health. Each CDR3 is given with its conserved first and last residue. Each record gives: J gene, D gene, clone size, V gene, CDR3 length, CDR3 protein, CDR3 DNA. D genes are given only for firm matches. The size field is filled for only some rows; it gives once, few, many or a size class.

j_call: TRBJ2-1
d_call: NA
clone_size: NA
v_call: TRBV4-1
cdr3_length: 10
cdr3_aa: CASSQVEQFF
cdr3_nt: TGCGCCAGCAGCCAGGTTGAGCAGTTCTTC

j_call: TRBJ2-1
d_call: TRBD2
clone_size: few
v_call: TRBV11-1
cdr3_length: 18
cdr3_aa: CAIPSTSGGRSSYNEQFF
cdr3_nt: TGTGCCATCCCGTCGACTAGCGGGGGACGGAGCTCCTACAATGAGCAGTTCTTC

j_call: TRBJ2-1
d_call: TRBD2
clone_size: NA
v_call: TRBV12-3/TRBV12-4
cdr3_length: 16
cdr3_aa: CASSWTSPGAYNEQFF
cdr3_nt: TGTGCCAGCAGTTGGACTAGCCCGGGGGCCTACAATGAGCAGTTCTTC

j_call: TRBJ2-1
d_call: NA
clone_size: few
v_call: TRBV7-6
cdr3_length: 15
cdr3_aa: CASSLYGQGTNEQFF
cdr3_nt: TGTGCCAGCAGCTTATATGGCCAGGGAACCAATGAGCAGTTCTTC

j_call: TRBJ2-3
d_call: NA
clone_size: few
v_call: TRBV14
cdr3_length: 15
cdr3_aa: CASSKKTSRADTQYF
cdr3_nt: TGTGCCAGCAGTAAAAAGACTAGTAGGGCAGATACGCAGTATTTT

j_call: TRBJ2-3
d_call: TRBD1
clone_size: NA
v_call: TRBV24-1
cdr3_length: 14
cdr3_aa: CATSGDRLADTQYF
cdr3_nt: TGTGCCACCAGTGGGGACAGGTTAGCAGATACGCAGTATTTT

j_call: TRBJ1-2
d_call: NA
clone_size: NA
v_call: TRBV5-1
cdr3_length: 17
cdr3_aa: CASSLYSRDLANYGYTF
cdr3_nt: TGCGCCAGCAGCTTATACTCCCGGGACCTAGCTAACTATGGCTACACCTTC

j_call: TRBJ2-1
d_call: TRBD2
clone_size: many
v_call: TRBV5-1
cdr3_length: 14
cdr3_aa: CASSPSGRANEQFF
cdr3_nt: TGCGCCAGCAGCCCTAGCGGGAGAGCCAATGAGCAGTTCTTC

j_call: TRBJ2-1
d_call: TRBD1
clone_size: many
v_call: TRBV29-1
cdr3_length: 13
cdr3_aa: CSVAQGVGNEQFF
cdr3_nt: TGCAGCGTTGCCCAGGGGGTAGGGAATGAGCAGTTCTTC

j_call: TRBJ2-2
d_call: TRBD1
clone_size: once
v_call: TRBV4-1
cdr3_length: 18
cdr3_aa: CASSHITGALGDTGELFF
cdr3_nt: TGCGCCAGCAGCCACATAACAGGGGCCCTGGGGGACACCGGGGAGCTGTTTTTT